This T cell receptor (beta chain) was retrieved from a study of blood T cell repertoires in COVID-19. Repertoires were generated with immunoSEQ multiplex PCR, while TCRdb's copy carries only in-frame clones and drops some. Altogether 200,000 to 250,000 clones are present, over 75% being singletons, with the ten largest covering 3% to 3.5%. V was pared by 5 bases and J by 0 bases, with 17 bases between. Germline CDR1 reads SQVTM; CDR2 reads ANQGSEA. The CDR3 totals 16 residues. This clonotype was sampled from a woman aged 55-75 years who had recovered from COVID-19. Sequencing was performed on PBMCs or T cells enriched from blood (not recorded which). The chain carries TRBV29-1 and TRBJ2-1, with D perhaps TRBD1 (6 bases). Here the CDR3 DNA reads TGCAGCGTTAACTGGGGGCGGATGAGCTCCTACAATGAGCAGTTCTTC. It yields the protein CSVNWGRMSSYNEQFF.